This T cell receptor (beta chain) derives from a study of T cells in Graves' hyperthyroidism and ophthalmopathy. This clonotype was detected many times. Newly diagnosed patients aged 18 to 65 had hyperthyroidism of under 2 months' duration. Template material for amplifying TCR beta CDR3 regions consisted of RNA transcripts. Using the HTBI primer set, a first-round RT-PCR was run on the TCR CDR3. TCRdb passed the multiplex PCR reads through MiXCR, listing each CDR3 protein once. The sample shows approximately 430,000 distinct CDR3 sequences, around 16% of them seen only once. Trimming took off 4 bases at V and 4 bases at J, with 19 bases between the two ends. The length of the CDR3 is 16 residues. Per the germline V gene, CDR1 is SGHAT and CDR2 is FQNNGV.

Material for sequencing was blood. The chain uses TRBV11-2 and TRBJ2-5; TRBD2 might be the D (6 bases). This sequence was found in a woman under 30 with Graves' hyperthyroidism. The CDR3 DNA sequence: TGTGCCAGCAGCTCACTCCGGGACTCTCCAAGAGAGACCCAGTACTTC. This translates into CASSSLRDSPRETQYF.